There are a few counts of the clone carrying this TCR beta chain. Its specificity is not known. There are 15 residues in the CDR3. The V end lost 5 bases, the J end lost 5 bases, and 17 bases lay between the germline ends. Germline CDR1 SGHTA, CDR2 FQGNSA. The data belong to a study of beta chain features in type 1 diabetes. General observations from the study: A pattern of fewer insertions and more deletions at VDJ junctions was seen in type 1 diabetes patients.

Expressed TCRB transcripts were sequenced, since all the RNA that had been isolated was reverse transcribed. The data were produced by immunoSEQ multiplex PCR, yet TCRdb's version contains in-frame clones alone and is incomplete. Found here are 300,000 to 350,000 clones, 14% of them singletons; the top ten hold over 5.5%. CD45RO/CCR7/CD25/CD127/CD95/CD27 sorting isolated CD4+ naive, central memory, regulatory and stem cell-like memory cells. The clonotype comes from a young man in good health. The sequenced sample consisted of central memory CD4+ T cells from blood. The genes are TRBV7-2 and TRBJ2-3; unclear D gene. CDR3 sequence (DNA): TGTGCCAGCAGCAAAGGACGGCACCATGGAGATACGCAGTATTTT. Translated: CASSKGRHHGDTQYF. Using reference TRBV7-2 and TRBJ2-3 for the parts outside the CDR3, the full variable domain is GAGVSQSPSNKVTEKGKDVELRCDPISGHTALYWYRQSLGQGLEFLIYFQGNSAPDKSGLPSDRFSAERTGGSVSTLTIQRTQQEDSAVYLCASSKGRHHGDTQYFGPGTRLTVL.